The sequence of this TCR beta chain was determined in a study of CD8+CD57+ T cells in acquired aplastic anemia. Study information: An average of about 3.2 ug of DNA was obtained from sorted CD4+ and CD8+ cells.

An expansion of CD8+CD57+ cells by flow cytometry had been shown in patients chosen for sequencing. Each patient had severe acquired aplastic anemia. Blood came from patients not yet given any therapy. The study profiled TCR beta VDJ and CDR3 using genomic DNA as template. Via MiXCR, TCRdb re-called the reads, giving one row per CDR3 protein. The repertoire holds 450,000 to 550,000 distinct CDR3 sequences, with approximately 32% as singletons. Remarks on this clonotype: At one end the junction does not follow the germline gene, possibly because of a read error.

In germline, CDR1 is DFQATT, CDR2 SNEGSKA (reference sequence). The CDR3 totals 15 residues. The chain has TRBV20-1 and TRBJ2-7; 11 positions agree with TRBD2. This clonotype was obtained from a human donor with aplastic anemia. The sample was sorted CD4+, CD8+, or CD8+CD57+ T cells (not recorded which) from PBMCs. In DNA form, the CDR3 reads TGCAGTGCTAGAGACGGGACTAGCGGAGCCTACGAGCGGTACTTC. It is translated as CSARDGTSGAYERYF.